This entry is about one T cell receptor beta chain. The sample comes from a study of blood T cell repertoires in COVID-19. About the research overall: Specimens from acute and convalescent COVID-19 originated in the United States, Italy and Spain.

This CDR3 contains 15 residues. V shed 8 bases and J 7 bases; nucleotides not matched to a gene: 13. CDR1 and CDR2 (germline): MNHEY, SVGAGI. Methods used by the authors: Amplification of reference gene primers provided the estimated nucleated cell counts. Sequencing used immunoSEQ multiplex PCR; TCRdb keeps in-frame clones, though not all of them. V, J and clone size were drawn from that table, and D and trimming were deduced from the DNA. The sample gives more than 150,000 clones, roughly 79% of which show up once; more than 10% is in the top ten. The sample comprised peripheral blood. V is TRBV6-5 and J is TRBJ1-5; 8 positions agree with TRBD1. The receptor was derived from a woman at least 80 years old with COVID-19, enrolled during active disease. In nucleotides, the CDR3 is TGTGCCAGCCGAGGGGAGCAGGGGGCTGGGCAGCCCCAGCATTTT. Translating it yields CASRGEQGAGQPQHF.